This T cell receptor beta chain was retrieved from a study of control samples from healthy donors and cancer patients (dated by TCRdb to the early 2020s). V is clipped by 4 bases and J by 3 bases, and the sequence between their germline boundaries is 12 bases long. Looking up the germline V gene (reference sequence) yields CDR1 MNHNY and CDR2 SVGAGI. The CDR3 holds 14 amino acids from the cysteine to the phenylalanine. CDR3 DNA is the only sequence kept; it has 42 bases, read in frame from the first base. The library came from the immunoSEQ multiplex PCR assay. In TCRdb, the immuneACCESS table is reduced to in-frame sequences with V and J assigned. These tables do not hold every clone; where another copy was compared, an unresolved V gene accounts for under half, and the others remain unexplained. This sample is represented by 350,000 to 450,000 clones; more than 80% of them were singletons. The ten largest clones represent more than 6% of the sample.

This clone was seen only once. Its antigen is unknown. There are no base qualities to consult, and no much larger clone falls within one base. The specimen sequenced was PBMCs. This clonotype was obtained from a man in his forties with head and neck cancer. The sequence links TRBV6-6 to TRBJ1-2, with no confidently assigned D gene. The DNA sequence follows: TGTGCCAGCAGTTCGAATCCAGACTACTATGGCTACACCTTC. Translated, it gives CASSSNPDYYGYTF.